This T cell receptor beta chain was recorded in a study of T cells in Graves' hyperthyroidism and ophthalmopathy. The CDR3 is made up of 16 amino acids. Per the germline V gene, CDR1 is SGDLS and CDR2 is YYNGEE. Trimming shortened V by 0 bases and J by 2 bases, and 15 bases separated the two germline ends. Authors of the study amplified TCR beta CDR3 regions from RNA transcripts. The study used the HTBI primer set for a first-round RT-PCR of the TCR CDR3. In TCRdb, the multiplex PCR reads were re-called with MiXCR into one record per CDR3 protein. Of approximately 570,000 distinct CDR3 sequences listed, 15% to 20% are singletons.

The source material was blood. The chain has TRBV9 and TRBJ2-7; D might be TRBD1 or TRBD2, each matching 6 bases. The receptor was isolated from a man aged 40-55 years with Graves' ophthalmopathy. CDR3 nucleotides: TGTGCCAGCAGCGTAGGAGAACAGGGAGGCGCCTACGAGCAGTACTTC. Its protein product is CASSVGEQGGAYEQYF.